This T cell receptor beta chain stems from a study of T cells in Graves' hyperthyroidism and ophthalmopathy. Authors of the study amplified TCR beta CDR3 regions from RNA transcripts. Researchers ran a first-round RT-PCR on the TCR CDR3 using the HTBI primer set. TCRdb re-analysed the multiplex PCR reads in MiXCR, keeping a single row per CDR3 protein. The sample lists fewer than 400,000 distinct CDR3 sequences; approximately 15% were seen once. The table lists this clonotype with a count of one. The CDR3 is 16 amino acids. Germline V CDR1 and CDR2: MNHEY, SVGEGT. V lost 1 base, J lost 3 bases, and 15 bases lay in between.

This sequence originates from a woman younger than 30 with Graves' hyperthyroidism that later progressed to Graves' ophthalmopathy. The sequenced sample was blood. The chain combines TRBV6-2 or TRBV6-3 with TRBJ1-1; D is perhaps TRBD1 (5 bases). The CDR3 sequence: CASSYLLGDRDTEAFF. The CDR3 DNA sequence: TGTGCCAGCAGTTACTTACTGGGGGATAGGGACACTGAAGCTTTCTTT.